This TCR beta chain was captured by sequencing in a study of shared clonotypes between healthy human individuals. In the study overall: Per donor, three plates held CD4 naive cells, three held CD4 memory, two held CD8 naive and one held CD8 memory.

Profiling relied on immunoSEQ multiplex PCR, and the TCRdb table lists in-frame clones only, not all of them. The repertoire includes some 2,000,000 clones, roughly 95% of them detected once, and around 0.13% sits in the top ten. Trimming pared 2 bases from V and 0 bases from J, leaving 11 bases between. The CDR3 covers 15 residues. Germline loops: CDR1 SGHTA, CDR2 FQGNSA. This clonotype originated in a man aged 18 to 30 in good health. The sample taken for sequencing was naive CD4+ T cells sorted from blood. As for subset: CD45RA+ positively selected. V is TRBV7-2 and J is TRBJ2-7, with a tentative D call TRBD1 (6 bases). The DNA of the CDR3 is TGTGCCAGCAGCTTACTATCAGGGGTCTCCTACGAGCAGTACTTC. This translates into CASSLLSGVSYEQYF. Using reference TRBV7-2 and TRBJ2-7 for the parts outside the CDR3, the full variable domain is GAGVSQSPSNKVTEKGKDVELRCDPISGHTALYWYRQSLGQGLEFLIYFQGNSAPDKSGLPSDRFSAERTGGSVSTLTIQRTQQEDSAVYLCASSLLSGVSYEQYFGPGTRLTVT.